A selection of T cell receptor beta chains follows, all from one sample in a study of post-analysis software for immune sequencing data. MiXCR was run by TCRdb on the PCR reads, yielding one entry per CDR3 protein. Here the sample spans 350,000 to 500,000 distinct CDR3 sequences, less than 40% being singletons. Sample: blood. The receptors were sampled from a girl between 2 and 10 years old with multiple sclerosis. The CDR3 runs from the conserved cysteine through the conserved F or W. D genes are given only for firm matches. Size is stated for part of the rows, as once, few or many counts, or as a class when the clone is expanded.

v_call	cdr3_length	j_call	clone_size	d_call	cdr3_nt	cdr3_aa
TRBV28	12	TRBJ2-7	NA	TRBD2	TGTGTGGCTAGCGGGACCTCCTACGAGCAGTACTTC	CVASGTSYEQYF
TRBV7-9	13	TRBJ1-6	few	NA	TGTGCCAGCAGCGGACCGCCGGCGTCACCCCTCCACTTT	CASSGPPASPLHF
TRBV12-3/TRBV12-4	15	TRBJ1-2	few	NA	TGTGCCAGCACCTTGGCGGGACCTGCTAACTATGGCTACACCTTC	CASTLAGPANYGYTF
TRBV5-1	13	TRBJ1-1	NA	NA	TGCGCCAGCAGCTCGGAGGGCAGGGCAGAAGCTTTCTTT	CASSSEGRAEAFF
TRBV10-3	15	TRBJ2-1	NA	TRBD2	TGTGCCATCTCCCCGACTAGCGGGAGGGAGAGTGAGCAGTTCTTC	CAISPTSGRESEQFF
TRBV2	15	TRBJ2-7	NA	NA	TGTGCCAGCGGCGCAACAGTAAGGGGAAACTACGAGCAGTACTTC	CASGATVRGNYEQYF
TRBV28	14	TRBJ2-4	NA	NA	TGTGCCAGCAGCTTGGGGGCGGGGATGAACATTCAGTACTTC	CASSLGAGMNIQYF
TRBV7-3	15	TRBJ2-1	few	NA	TGTGCCAGCAGCTTTGAGAGGACGCCATACAATGAGCAGTTCTTC	CASSFERTPYNEQFF
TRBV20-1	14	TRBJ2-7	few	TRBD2	TGCAGTGCTAGACTAGCGGGAGATCCCTACGAGCAGTACTTC	CSARLAGDPYEQYF
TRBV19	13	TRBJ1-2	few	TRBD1	TGTGCCAGTAGCATTGACAGGGCCTATGGCTACACCTTC	CASSIDRAYGYTF
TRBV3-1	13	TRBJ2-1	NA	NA	TGTGCCAGCAGCCAAGACACTAGGGGTGAGCAGTTCTTC	CASSQDTRGEQFF
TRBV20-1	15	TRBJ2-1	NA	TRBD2	TGCAGTGCTAACTATGGCGGGAGCTTTTCCGTGGAGCAGTTCTTC	CSANYGGSFSVEQFF
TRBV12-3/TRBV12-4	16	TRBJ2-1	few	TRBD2	TGTGCCAGCAGTGGAAGCGGGGGAGCTTTCTACAATGAGCAGTTCTTC	CASSGSGGAFYNEQFF
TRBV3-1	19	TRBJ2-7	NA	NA	TGTGCCAGCAGCCAAAACCAGCCGGACTGGAACTTCAGGGCCGACGAGCAGTACTTC	CASSQNQPDWNFRADEQYF
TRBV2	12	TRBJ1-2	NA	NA	TGTGCCAGCAGGGGCGGATACTATGGCTACACCTTC	CASRGGYYGYTF
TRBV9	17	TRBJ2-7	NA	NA	TGTGCCAGCAGCGTAGGGGGACCAGGGACCTCTTCCTACGAGCAGTACTTC	CASSVGGPGTSSYEQYF
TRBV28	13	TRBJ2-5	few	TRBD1	TGTGCCAGCAGTTTAACAGGGGTACAGACCCAGTACTTC	CASSLTGVQTQYF
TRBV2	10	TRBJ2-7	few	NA	TGTGCCAGCAGTGGACGGGAGCAGTACTTC	CASSGREQYF
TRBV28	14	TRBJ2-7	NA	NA	TGTGCCAGCAGCAGTGACAGTCCCTCCTACGAGCAGTACTTC	CASSSDSPSYEQYF
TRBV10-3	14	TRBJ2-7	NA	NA	TGTGCCATCAGTGAGTCGGACGGAAGGGGCGAGCAGTACTTC	CAISESDGRGEQYF
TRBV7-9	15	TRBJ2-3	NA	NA	TGTGCCAGCAGCTTTACTTTCAGAGGCACAGATACGCAGTATTTT	CASSFTFRGTDTQYF
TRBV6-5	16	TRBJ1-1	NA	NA	TGTGCCAGCACCATACAGGGTATAGGGCCGAACACTGAAGCTTTCTTT	CASTIQGIGPNTEAFF
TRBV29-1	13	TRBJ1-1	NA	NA	TGCAGCGTTGGAAGGACGGTGAACACTGAAGCTTTCTTT	CSVGRTVNTEAFF
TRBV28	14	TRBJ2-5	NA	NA	TGTGCCAGCAGTTTACCAGGGGTTTACGAGACCCAGTACTTC	CASSLPGVYETQYF
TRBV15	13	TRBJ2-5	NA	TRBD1	TGTGCCAGTGGACAGGGCTCAGACAATGAGCAGTACTTC	CASGQGSDNEQYF
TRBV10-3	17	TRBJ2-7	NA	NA	TGTGCCATCAGCCCCCCGGTTAACCCACGCGACTCCTACGAGCAGTACTTC	CAISPPVNPRDSYEQYF
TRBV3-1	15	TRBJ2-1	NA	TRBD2	TGTGCCAGTAACCGTAGGGGACTAGCGGTCAATGAGCAGTTCTTC	CASNRRGLAVNEQFF
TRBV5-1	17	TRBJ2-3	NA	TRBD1	TGCGCCAGCAGCTACCCAACCGGGACAGCTAGCACAGATACGCAGTATTTT	CASSYPTGTASTDTQYF
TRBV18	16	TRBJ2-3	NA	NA	TGTGCCAGCTCACCACCGGAGGGAGTTAGCACAGATACGCAGTATTTT	CASSPPEGVSTDTQYF
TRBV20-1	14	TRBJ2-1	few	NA	TGCAGTGCTTCAGTGAGGAGCTCCTACAATGAGCAGTTCTTC	CSASVRSSYNEQFF
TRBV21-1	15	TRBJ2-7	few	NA	TGTGCCAGCAGGACCTTCAAGACAGTATCCTACGAGCAGTACTTC	CASRTFKTVSYEQYF
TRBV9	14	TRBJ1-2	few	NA	TGTGCCAGCAGCGCGACCTACAGGGCGAACGGCTACACCTTC	CASSATYRANGYTF
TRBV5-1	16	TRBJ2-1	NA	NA	TGCGCCAGCAGCTCGCCTGAGCGGACGGGGTACAATGAGCAGTTCTTC	CASSSPERTGYNEQFF
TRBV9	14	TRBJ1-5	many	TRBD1	TGTGCCAGCAGCTCCTCAGGGGGGCCTACGCCCCAGCATTTT	CASSSSGGPTPQHF
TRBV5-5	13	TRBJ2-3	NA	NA	TGTGCCAGCAGCTTGGTTTATTTGGATACGCAGTATTTT	CASSLVYLDTQYF
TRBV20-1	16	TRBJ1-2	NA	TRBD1	TGCAGTGCTACACGAGGGACAGGGACAACACACTATGGCTACACCTTC	CSATRGTGTTHYGYTF
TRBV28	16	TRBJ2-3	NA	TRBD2	TGTGCCAGCAGTTTAAATCCGGGAGGGAGCACAGATACGCAGTATTTT	CASSLNPGGSTDTQYF
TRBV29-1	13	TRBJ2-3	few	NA	TGCAGCGTACGAGCGGAAAGCACAGATACGCAGTATTTT	CSVRAESTDTQYF
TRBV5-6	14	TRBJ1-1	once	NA	TGTGCCAGCCTCCGGGCGGGGACTAACACTGAAGCTTTCTTT	CASLRAGTNTEAFF
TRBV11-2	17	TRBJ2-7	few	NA	TGTGCCAGCAGCTTATCTTGGGTCAGGGTTGGTCATTACGAGCAGTACTTC	CASSLSWVRVGHYEQYF